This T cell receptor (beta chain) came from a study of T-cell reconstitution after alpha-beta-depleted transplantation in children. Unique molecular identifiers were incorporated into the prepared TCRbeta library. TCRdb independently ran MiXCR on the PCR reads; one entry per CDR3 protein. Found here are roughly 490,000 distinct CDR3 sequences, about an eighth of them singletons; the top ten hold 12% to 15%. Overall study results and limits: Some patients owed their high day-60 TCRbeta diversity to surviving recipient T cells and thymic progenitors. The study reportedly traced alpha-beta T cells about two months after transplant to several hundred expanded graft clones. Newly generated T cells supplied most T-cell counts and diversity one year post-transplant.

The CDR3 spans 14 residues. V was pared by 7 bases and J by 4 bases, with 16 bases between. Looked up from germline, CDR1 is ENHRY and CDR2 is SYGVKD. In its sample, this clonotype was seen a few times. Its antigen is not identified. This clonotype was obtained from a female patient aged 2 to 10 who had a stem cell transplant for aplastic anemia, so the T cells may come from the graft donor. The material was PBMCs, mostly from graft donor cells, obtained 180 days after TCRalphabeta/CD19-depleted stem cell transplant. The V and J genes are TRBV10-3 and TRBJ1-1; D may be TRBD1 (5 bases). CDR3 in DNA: TGTGCCATCACGGCTCGGGGGGGAGGCACTGAAGCTTTCTTT. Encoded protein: CAITARGGGTEAFF.